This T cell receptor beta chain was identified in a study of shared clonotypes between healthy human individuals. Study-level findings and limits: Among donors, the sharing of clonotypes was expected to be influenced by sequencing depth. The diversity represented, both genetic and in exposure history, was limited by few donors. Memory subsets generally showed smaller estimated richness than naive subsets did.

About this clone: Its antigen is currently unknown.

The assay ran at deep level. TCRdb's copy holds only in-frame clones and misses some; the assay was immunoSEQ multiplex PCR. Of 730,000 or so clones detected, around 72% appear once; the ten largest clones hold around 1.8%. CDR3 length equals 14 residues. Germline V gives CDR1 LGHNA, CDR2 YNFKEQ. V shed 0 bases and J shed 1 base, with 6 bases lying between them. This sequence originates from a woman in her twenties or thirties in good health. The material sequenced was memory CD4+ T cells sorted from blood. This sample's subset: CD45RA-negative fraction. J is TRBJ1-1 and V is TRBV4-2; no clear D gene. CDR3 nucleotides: TGTGCCAGCAGCCAAGATACTCAGAACACTGAAGCTTTCTTT. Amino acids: CASSQDTQNTEAFF.